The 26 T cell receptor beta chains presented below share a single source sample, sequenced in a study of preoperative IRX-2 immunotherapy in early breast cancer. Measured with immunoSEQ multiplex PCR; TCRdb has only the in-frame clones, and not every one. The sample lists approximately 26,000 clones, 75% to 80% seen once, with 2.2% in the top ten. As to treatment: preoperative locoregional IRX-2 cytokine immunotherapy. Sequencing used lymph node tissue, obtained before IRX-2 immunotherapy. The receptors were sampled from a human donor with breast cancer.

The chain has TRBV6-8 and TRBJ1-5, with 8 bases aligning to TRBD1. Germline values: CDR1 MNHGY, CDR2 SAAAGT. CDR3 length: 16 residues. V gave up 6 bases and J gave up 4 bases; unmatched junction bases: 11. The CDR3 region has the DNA TGTGCCAGCAGAACCGGACAGGGCCCGCCTAATCAGCCCCAGCATTTT. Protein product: CASRTGQGPPNQPQHF.

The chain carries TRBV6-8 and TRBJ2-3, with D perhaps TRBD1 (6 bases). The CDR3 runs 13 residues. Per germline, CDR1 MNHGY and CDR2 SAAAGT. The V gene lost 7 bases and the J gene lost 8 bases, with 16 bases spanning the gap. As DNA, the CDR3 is TGTGCCAGCACCACCGAGGGGGTCGGTACGCAGTATTTT. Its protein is CASTTEGVGTQYF.

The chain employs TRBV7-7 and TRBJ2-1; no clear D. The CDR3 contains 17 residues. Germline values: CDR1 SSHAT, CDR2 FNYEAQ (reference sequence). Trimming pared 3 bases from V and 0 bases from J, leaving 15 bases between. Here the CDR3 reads CASSFGPVWSSYNEQFF. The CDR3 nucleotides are TGTGCCAGCAGCTTTGGTCCGGTATGGAGCTCCTACAATGAGCAGTTCTTC.

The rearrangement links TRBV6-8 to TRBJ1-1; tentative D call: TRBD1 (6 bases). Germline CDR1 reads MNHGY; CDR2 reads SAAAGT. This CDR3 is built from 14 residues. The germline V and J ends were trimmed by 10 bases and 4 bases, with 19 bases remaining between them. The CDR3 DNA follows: TGTGCCATCAGCAACAGGGTCGGGGGCACTGAAGCTTTCTTT. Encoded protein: CAISNRVGGTEAFF.

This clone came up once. The CDR3 coding sequence is TGTGCCAGCAGTTCGGCGCGGGGGGGCACAGATACGCAGTATTTT. Its protein product is CASSSARGGTDTQYF. The chain has TRBV7-7 and TRBJ2-3; TRBD2 agrees at 8 bases. CDR3 length: 15 residues. CDR1 is SSHAT and CDR2 is FNYEAQ in the germline V gene (reference sequence). V shed 6 bases and J 1 base; nucleotides not matched to a gene: 6.

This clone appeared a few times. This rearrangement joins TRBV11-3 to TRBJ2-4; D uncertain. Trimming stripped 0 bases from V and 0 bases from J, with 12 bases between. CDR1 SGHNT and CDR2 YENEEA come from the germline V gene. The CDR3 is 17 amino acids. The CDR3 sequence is CASSLDTGRIAKNIQYF. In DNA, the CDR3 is TGTGCCAGCAGCTTAGACACCGGTAGGATAGCCAAAAACATTCAGTACTTC.

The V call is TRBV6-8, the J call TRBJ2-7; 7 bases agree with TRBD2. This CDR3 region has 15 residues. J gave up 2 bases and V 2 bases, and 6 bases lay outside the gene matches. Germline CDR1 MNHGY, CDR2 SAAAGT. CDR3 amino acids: CASSYVGGTTYEQYF. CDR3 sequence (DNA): TGTGCCAGCAGTTACGTGGGGGGGACTACCTACGAGCAGTACTTC.

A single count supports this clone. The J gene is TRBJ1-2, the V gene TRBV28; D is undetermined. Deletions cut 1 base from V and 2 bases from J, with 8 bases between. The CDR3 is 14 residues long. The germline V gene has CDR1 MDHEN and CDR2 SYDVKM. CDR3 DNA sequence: TGTGCCAGCAGTTTATTTTTACCAAACTATGGCTACACCTTC. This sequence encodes CASSLFLPNYGYTF.

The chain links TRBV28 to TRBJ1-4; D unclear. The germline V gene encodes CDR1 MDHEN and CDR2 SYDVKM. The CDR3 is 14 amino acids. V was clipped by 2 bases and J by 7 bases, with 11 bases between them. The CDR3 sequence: CASSLDLSGEKLFF. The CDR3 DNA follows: TGTGCCAGCAGTTTAGACCTCTCCGGTGAAAAACTGTTTTTT.

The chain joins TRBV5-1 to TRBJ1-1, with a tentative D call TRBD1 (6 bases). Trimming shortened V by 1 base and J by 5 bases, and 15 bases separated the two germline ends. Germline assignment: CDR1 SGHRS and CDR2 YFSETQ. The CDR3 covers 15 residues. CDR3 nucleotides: TGCGCCAGCAGCTTGTTGGGGGCTTCGGGGACTGAAGCTTTCTTT. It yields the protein CASSLLGASGTEAFF.

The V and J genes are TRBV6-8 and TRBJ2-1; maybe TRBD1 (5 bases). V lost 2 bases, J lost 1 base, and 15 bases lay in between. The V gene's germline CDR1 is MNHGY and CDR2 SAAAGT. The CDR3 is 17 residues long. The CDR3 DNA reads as TGTGCCAGCAGTTACCCGCCCCGGCAGGGATCCTACAATGAGCAGTTCTTC. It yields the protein CASSYPPRQGSYNEQFF.

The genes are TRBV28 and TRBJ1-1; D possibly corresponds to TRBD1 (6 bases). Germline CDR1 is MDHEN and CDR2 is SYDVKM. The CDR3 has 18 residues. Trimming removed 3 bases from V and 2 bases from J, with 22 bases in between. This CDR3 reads CASSFNQQGLGANTEAFF. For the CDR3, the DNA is TGTGCCAGCAGTTTTAATCAACAGGGCTTAGGTGCTAACACTGAAGCTTTCTTT. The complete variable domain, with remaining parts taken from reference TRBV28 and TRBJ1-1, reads DVKVTQSSRYLVKRTGEKVFLECVQDMDHENMFWYRQDPGLGLRLIYFSYDVKMKEKGDIPEGYSVSREKKERFSLILESASTNQTSMYLCASSFNQQGLGANTEAFFGQGTRLTVV.

The CDR3 reads CASSSGDRSNYGYTF. The CDR3, as DNA: TGTGCCAGCAGCTCCGGGGACAGATCTAACTATGGCTACACCTTC. The rearrangement links TRBV28 to TRBJ1-2, with 7 bases lining up with TRBD1. CDR3 size: 15 residues. Trimming took 6 bases from V and 0 from J; bases not matched to a gene: 7. CDR1 and CDR2 (germline): MDHEN, SYDVKM.

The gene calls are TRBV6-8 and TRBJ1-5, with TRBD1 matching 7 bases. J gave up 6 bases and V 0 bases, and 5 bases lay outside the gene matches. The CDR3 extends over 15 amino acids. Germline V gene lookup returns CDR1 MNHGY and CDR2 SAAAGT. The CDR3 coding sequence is TGTGCCAGCAGTTACTCCGGCCAGGGGGGTCAGCCCCAGCATTTT. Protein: CASSYSGQGGQPQHF.

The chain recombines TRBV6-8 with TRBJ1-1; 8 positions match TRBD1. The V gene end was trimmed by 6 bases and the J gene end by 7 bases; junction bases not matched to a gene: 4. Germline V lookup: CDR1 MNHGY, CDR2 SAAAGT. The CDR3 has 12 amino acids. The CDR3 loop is CASSPGGDEAFF. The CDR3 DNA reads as TGTGCCAGCAGCCCAGGGGGCGATGAAGCTTTCTTT.

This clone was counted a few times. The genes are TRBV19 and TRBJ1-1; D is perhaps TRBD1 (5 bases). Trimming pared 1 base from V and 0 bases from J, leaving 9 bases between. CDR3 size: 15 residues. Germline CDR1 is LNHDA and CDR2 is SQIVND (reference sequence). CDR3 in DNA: TGTGCCAGTAGTATAGGGCAACAGGTGAACACTGAAGCTTTCTTT. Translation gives CASSIGQQVNTEAFF.

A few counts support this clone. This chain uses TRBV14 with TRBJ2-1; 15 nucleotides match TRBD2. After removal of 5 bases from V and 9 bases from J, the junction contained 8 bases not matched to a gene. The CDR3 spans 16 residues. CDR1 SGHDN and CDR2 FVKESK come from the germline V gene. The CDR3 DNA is TGTGCCAGCAGCTGGGGACTAGCGGGGGGAAGGGTTGAGCAGTTCTTC. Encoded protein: CASSWGLAGGRVEQFF.

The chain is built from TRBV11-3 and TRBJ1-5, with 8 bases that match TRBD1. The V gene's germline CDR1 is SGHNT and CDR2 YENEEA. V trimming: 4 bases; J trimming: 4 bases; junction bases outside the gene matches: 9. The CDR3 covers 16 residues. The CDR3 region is CASSWKGTGQNQPQHF. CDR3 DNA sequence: TGTGCCAGCAGCTGGAAAGGGACAGGTCAAAATCAGCCCCAGCATTTT.

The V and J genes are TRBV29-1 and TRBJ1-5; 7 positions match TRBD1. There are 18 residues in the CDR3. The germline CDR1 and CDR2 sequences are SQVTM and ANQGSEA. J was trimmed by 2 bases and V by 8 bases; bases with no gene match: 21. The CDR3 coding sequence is TGCAGCAGATCCACGGGACAGCGACTTGTTTTACGCAATCAGCCCCAGCATTTT. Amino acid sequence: CSRSTGQRLVLRNQPQHF.

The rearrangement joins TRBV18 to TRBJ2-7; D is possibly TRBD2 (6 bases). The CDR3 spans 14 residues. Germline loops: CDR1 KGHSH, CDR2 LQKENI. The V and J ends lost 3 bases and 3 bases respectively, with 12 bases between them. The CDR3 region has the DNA TGTGCCAGCTCACCCCGGGGAGGAGGCTACGAGCAGTACTTC. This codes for CASSPRGGGYEQYF.

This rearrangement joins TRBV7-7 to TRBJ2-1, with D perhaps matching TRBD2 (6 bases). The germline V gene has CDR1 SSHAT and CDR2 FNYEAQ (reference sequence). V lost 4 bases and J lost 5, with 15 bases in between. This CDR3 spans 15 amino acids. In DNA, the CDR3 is TGTGCCAGCAGCTCATCCGGGACTGGAAACAATGAGCAGTTCTTC. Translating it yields CASSSSGTGNNEQFF.

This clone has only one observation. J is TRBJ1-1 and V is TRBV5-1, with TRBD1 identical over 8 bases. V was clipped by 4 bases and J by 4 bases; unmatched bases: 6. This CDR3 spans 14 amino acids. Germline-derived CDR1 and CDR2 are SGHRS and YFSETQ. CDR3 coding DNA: TGCGCCAGCAGCCGGACAGGGAGATCCACTGAAGCTTTCTTT. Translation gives CASSRTGRSTEAFF.

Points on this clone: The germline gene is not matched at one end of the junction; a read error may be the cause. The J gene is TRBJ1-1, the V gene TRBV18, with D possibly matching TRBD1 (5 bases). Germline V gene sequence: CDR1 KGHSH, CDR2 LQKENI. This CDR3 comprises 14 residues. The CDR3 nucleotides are TGTGCCAGCTCACCACGCCGCGACAGCGATGAACCTTTCTTT. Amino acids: CASSPRRDSDEPFF.

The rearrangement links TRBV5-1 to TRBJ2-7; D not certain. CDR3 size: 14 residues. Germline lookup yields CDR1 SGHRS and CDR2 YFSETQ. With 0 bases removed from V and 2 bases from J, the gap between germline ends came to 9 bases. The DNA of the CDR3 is TGCGCCAGCAGCTTGGACATGGCCCCCTACGAGCAGTACTTC. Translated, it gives CASSLDMAPYEQYF.

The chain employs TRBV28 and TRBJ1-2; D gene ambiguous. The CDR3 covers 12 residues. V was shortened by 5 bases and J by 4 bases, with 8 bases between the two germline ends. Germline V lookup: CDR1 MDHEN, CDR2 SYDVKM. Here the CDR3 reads CASSLPGYGYTF. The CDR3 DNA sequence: TGTGCCAGCAGTCTCCCCGGCTATGGCTACACCTTC.

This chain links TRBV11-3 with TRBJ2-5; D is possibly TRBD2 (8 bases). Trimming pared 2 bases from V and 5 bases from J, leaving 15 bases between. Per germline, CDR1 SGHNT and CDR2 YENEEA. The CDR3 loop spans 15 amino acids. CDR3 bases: TGTGCCAGCAGCTTAACAGGGGTAGCGGGGGAGACCCAGTACTTC. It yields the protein CASSLTGVAGETQYF.